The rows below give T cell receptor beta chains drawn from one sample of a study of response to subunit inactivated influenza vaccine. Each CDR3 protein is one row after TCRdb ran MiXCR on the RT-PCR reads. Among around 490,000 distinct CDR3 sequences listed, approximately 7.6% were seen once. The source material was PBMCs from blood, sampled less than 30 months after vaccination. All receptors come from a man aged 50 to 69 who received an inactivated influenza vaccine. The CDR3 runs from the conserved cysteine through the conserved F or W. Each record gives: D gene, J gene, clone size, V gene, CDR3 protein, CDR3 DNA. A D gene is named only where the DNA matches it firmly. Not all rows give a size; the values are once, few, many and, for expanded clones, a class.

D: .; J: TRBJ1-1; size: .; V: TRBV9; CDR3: CASSLRQGWTTEAFF; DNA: TGTGCCAGCAGCCTACGACAAGGGTGGACCACTGAAGCTTTCTTT
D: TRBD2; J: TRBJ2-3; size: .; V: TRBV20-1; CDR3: CSAPTSGKTDTQYF; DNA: TGCAGTGCCCCAACTAGCGGAAAGACAGATACGCAGTATTTT
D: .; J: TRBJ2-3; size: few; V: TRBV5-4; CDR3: CASSLSVSDTQYF; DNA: TGTGCCAGCAGCTTGTCAGTCAGTGATACGCAGTATTTT
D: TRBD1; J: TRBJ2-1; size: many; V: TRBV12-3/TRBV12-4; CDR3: CASSRTGNEQFF; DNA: TGTGCCAGCAGCCGGACAGGGAATGAGCAGTTCTTC
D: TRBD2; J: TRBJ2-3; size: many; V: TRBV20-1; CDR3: CSARRRSGGATDTQYF; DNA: TGCAGTGCTAGGAGAAGGAGCGGGGGGGCCACAGATACGCAGTATTTT
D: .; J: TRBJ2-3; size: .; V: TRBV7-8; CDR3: CASSPYVGANGQYF; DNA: TGTGCCAGCAGCCCTTATGTGGGCGCAAACGGGCAGTATTTT
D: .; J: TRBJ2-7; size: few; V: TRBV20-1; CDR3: CSASRGREGVSEQYF; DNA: TGCAGTGCTAGCAGGGGTAGAGAGGGGGTGTCCGAGCAGTACTTC
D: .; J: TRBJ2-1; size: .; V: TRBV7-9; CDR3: CASLTDTYNEQFF; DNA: TGTGCCAGCTTGACAGATACCTACAATGAGCAGTTCTTC
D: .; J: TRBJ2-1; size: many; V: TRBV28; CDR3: CASSRNRARSSYNEQFF; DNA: TGTGCCAGCAGCCGGAATCGTGCTAGGAGCTCCTACAATGAGCAGTTCTTC
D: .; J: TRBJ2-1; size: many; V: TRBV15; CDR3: CATRGLVLNNEQFF; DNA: TGTGCCACCAGGGGTTTAGTACTGAACAATGAGCAGTTCTTC
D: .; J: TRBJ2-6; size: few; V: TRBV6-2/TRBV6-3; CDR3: CASTHLGISGANVLTF; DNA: TGTGCCAGCACCCATCTCGGCATTTCTGGGGCCAACGTCCTGACTTTC
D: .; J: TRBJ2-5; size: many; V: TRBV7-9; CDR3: CASSLELYSKETQYF; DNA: TGTGCCAGCAGCTTAGAATTATACAGCAAAGAGACCCAGTACTTC